This T cell receptor (beta chain) comes out of a study of T cell repertoires in cytomegalovirus infection (dated by TCRdb to the late 2010s). General notes on the study: Peptide stimulations targeted recently identified HLA-C-restricted CMV epitopes, whose presentation resists viral immunomodulation, together with well-studied HLA-B-restricted epitopes. Because public TCR beta signatures pointed to carriage of CMV infection together with the matching HLA type, the HLA type of each donor mattered for the analysis. Results and caveats for the whole study, not just this receptor: The ex vivo response was dominated by HLA-C-restricted CMV-specific TCR beta clonotypes, and the single most frequent clonotype in two of eight donors was supplied by these HLA-C-restricted clonotypes. In both this cohort and an independent cohort of approximately 350 donors, the cumulative frequency of public TCR beta family members distinguished carriers of CMV infection plus the relevant HLA type.

This clonotype has just a few counts. Its antigen remains undetermined. There are no base qualities to consult, and no much larger clone falls within one base. Instrument on record: Illumina HiSeq 1500. TCRdb reprocessed the public reads (quality trimming at Q25 with fastp, clone calling with MiXCR) and kept in-frame beta chains. Rows with one shared CDR3 protein collapse into an entry with the most common genes and DNA. For this sample the table gives 310,000 or so distinct CDR3 sequences, of which about 25% were detected only once. The ten largest clones represent roughly 13% of the sample. This sample's treatment or condition label indicates: in vitro stimulation with specific CMV peptide epitopes to enrich CMV-specific T cells. The CDR3 runs 15 amino acids, cysteine and phenylalanine included. The kept DNA is CDR3 alone, 45 bases in frame from the first base. Compared with germline, V lacks 5 bases and J lacks 9 bases; bases without a gene match: 12. The germline V gene supplies CDR1 MDHEN and CDR2 SYDVKM.

The rearranged chain carries TRBV28 and TRBJ2-1; 8 bases in between match TRBD2. The source of this sequence is a human donor in good health (CMV status not recorded). Some clones in this sample may be carry-over from other donors' samples. Specimen: cultured PBMCs, collected from culture after CMV antigen stimulation. The nucleotide sequence reads TGTGCCAGCAGTCCCGGGGGAGCGGGAGTTTTTGAGCAGTTCTTC. Translated, this gives CASSPGGAGVFEQFF.